The clone carrying this T cell receptor (beta chain) appeared many times. CDR1 and CDR2 from the germline V gene are SGHRS and YFSETQ. The V and J ends lost 5 bases and 0 bases respectively, with 11 bases between them. The CDR3 loop spans 14 amino acids. MiXCR, run by TCRdb on the 5' RACE reads, gives a single entry per CDR3 protein. This table has around 100,000 distinct CDR3 sequences, under 30% appearing once. The sample comes from a study of CD8 T cells in ankylosing spondylitis. The sequence was obtained from a male donor with ankylosing spondylitis. Sequenced input: synovial fluid, either unsorted or a sorted T cell fraction (not recorded which). The chain recombines TRBV5-1 with TRBJ1-2; D call uncertain. This chain's CDR3 is CASSWAVSNYGYTF. The CDR3 nucleotides are TGCGCCAGCAGTTGGGCAGTGTCTAACTATGGCTACACCTTC.